Presented here are 14 T cell receptor beta chains from one specimen sequenced in a study of blood T cell repertoires in COVID-19. Profiled with immunoSEQ multiplex PCR; TCRdb holds only in-frame clones, not every one. The table lists about 260,000 clones, about nine tenths of them singletons, with approximately 1.2% in the top ten. The specimen was PBMCs or T cells enriched from blood (not recorded which). These receptors were collected from a woman in her thirties or forties with acute COVID-19.

This clone occurred a few times. The J gene is TRBJ2-7, the V gene TRBV2, with 13 bases aligning to TRBD2. Germline lookup yields CDR1 SNHLY and CDR2 FYNNEI. The trim removed 6 bases at V and 4 bases at J, leaving 9 bases unmatched. The CDR3 spans 16 residues. CDR3 in amino acids: CASRQGLAGAGYEQYF. The CDR3 DNA follows: TGTGCCAGCAGACAAGGACTAGCGGGAGCGGGGTACGAGCAGTACTTC.

The count of this clone is one. The gene calls are TRBV28 and TRBJ1-2; 7 nucleotides line up with TRBD1. Germline loops: CDR1 MDHEN, CDR2 SYDVKM. The CDR3 has 18 amino acids. V lost 5 bases and J lost 0; bases outside the gene matches: 15. The CDR3 sequence: CASSDRTGGASANYGYTF. The CDR3 DNA reads as TGTGCCAGCAGTGACCGGACAGGAGGGGCGTCCGCTAACTATGGCTACACCTTC.

V gene TRBV12-3 or TRBV12-4 combines with J gene TRBJ1-2; a possible D gene is TRBD1 (5 bases). The length of the CDR3 is 13 residues. V was cut by 6 bases and J by 4 bases, with 12 bases left in between. The DNA of the CDR3 is TGTGCCAGCAGGGTGGCGGGGGGCTATGGCTACACCTTC. Translating it yields CASRVAGGYGYTF.

This chain links TRBV6-5 with TRBJ2-5; 8 nucleotides match TRBD1. V lost 0 bases to trimming and J lost 2 bases; unmatched junction nucleotides: 2. The CDR3 length is 15 residues. Germline V gene sequence: CDR1 MNHEY, CDR2 SVGAGI. CDR3 loop: CASSYSTGVQETQYF. In DNA, the CDR3 is TGTGCCAGCAGTTACTCGACAGGGGTTCAAGAGACCCAGTACTTC.

V usage is TRBV25-1 and J usage is TRBJ1-1; no clear D gene. This CDR3 comprises 13 residues. CDR1 is MGHDK and CDR2 is SYGVNS in the germline V gene. Between the trimmed V and J ends, which lost 7 bases and 4 bases, there was a span of 13 bases. As DNA, the CDR3 is TGTGCCAGCAAAAGCGTCCTGAGCACTGAAGCTTTCTTT. Its protein product is CASKSVLSTEAFF.

The table lists this clone with a count of one. The V gene is TRBV9, the J gene TRBJ2-2; TRBD2 might be the D (6 bases). The CDR3 runs to 17 residues. V was clipped by 4 bases and J by 5 bases, with 21 bases between them. The germline V gene encodes CDR1 SGDLS and CDR2 YYNGEE. CDR3 in DNA: TGTGCCAGCAGCCCCCCTTTCGGGGGATCTGAAACCGGGGAGCTGTTTTTT. Protein sequence: CASSPPFGGSETGELFF.

This rearrangement joins TRBV24-1 to TRBJ2-1; 11 bases line up with TRBD2. CDR1 KGHDR and CDR2 SFDVKD come from the germline V gene. V shed 2 bases and J 8 bases; nucleotides not matched to a gene: 7. The CDR3 length is 16 residues. The CDR3 DNA is TGTGCCACCAGTGATTCGACTAGCGGGAATATAGATGAGCAGTTCTTC. Amino acid sequence: CATSDSTSGNIDEQFF.

The chain links TRBV30 to TRBJ1-1; D possibly corresponds to TRBD1 (6 bases). Trimming took 4 bases from V and 2 from J, leaving 11 bases between them. This CDR3 spans 13 amino acids. Germline loops: CDR1 GTSNPN, CDR2 SVGIG (reference sequence). The chain's CDR3 is CAWTGETNTEAFF. As DNA, the CDR3 is TGTGCCTGGACAGGGGAAACTAACACTGAAGCTTTCTTT.

The chain joins TRBV27 to TRBJ1-3; TRBD1 might be the D (6 bases). Germline loops: CDR1 MNHEY, CDR2 SMNVEV (reference sequence). The CDR3 runs 14 residues. The V end was cut by 6 bases, the J end by 2 bases, with 11 bases between. The CDR3 reads CASRLQGAGNTIYF. As DNA, the CDR3 is TGTGCCAGCAGATTACAGGGTGCTGGAAACACCATATATTTT.

This clone was counted a single time. The V and J genes are TRBV11-3 and TRBJ2-5; D might be TRBD2 (5 bases). This CDR3 region has 14 residues. V was clipped by 4 bases and J by 7 bases, with 16 bases between them. Germline V gene sequence: CDR1 SGHNT, CDR2 YENEEA. CDR3 sequence: CASSSSSTLGTQYF. Written as DNA, the CDR3 is TGTGCCAGCAGCTCTAGCTCTACGCTAGGGACCCAGTACTTC.

V gene TRBV7-9 combines with J gene TRBJ2-2; 8 bases align to TRBD2. Germline values: CDR1 SEHNR, CDR2 FQNEAQ (reference sequence). Trimming at V came to 6 bases and at J to 0 bases, leaving 6 bases not matched to a gene. There are 16 residues in the CDR3. The CDR3 bases are TGTGCCAGCAGTCCGATAGCGGGGTCGAACACCGGGGAGCTGTTTTTT. It yields the protein CASSPIAGSNTGELFF. Variable domain in full (rest from reference TRBV7-9 and TRBJ2-2): DTGVSQNPRHKITKRGQNVTFRCDPISEHNRLYWYRQTLGQGPEFLTYFQNEAQLEKSRLLSDRFSAERPKGSFSTLEIQRTEQGDSAMYLCASSPIAGSNTGELFFGEGSRLTVL.

V usage is TRBV18 and J usage is TRBJ1-2; the match to TRBD1 covers 9 bases. Germline assignment: CDR1 KGHSH and CDR2 LQKENI. V lost 2 bases and J lost 3; bases outside the gene matches: 4. This CDR3 spans 15 amino acids. CDR3 coding DNA: TGTGCCAGCTCACCAGGGACAGGGACCCACTATGGCTACACCTTC. Its translation is CASSPGTGTHYGYTF.

There are a few counts of this clone. The DNA for the CDR3 is TGTGCCAGCAGCCTAATGGCAGGGTTCTACGAGCAGTACTTC. Its protein product is CASSLMAGFYEQYF. The chain links TRBV3-1 (or the pseudogene TRBV3-2) to TRBJ2-7; possibly TRBD1 for D (5 bases). The germline V and J ends were trimmed by 4 bases and 3 bases, with 13 bases remaining between them. The germline V gene encodes CDR1 LGHDT and CDR2 YNNKEL (reference sequence). The CDR3 loop spans 14 amino acids.

The chain has TRBV5-1 and TRBJ1-2; 7 nucleotides agree with TRBD1. Germline CDR1 is SGHRS and CDR2 is YFSETQ. V trimming: 0 bases; J trimming: 0 bases; junction bases outside the gene matches: 5. The CDR3 length is 16 residues. The CDR3 loop reads CASSLEWQGANYGYTF. The DNA for the CDR3 is TGCGCCAGCAGCTTGGAGTGGCAGGGGGCTAACTATGGCTACACCTTC.